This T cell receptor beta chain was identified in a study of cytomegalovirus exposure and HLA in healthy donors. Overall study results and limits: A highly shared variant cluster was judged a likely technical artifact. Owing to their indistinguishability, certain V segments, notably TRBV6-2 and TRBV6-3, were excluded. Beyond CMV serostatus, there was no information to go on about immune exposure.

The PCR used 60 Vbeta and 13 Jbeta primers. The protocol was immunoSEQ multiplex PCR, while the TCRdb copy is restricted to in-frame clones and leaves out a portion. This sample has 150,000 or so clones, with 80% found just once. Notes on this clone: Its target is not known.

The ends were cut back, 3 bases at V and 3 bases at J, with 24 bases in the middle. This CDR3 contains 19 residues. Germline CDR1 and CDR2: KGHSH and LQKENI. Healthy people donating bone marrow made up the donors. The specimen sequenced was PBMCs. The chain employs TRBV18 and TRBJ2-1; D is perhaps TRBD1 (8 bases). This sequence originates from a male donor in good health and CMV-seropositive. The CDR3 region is CASSPTRGGKDRVYNEQFF. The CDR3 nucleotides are TGTGCCAGCTCACCTACTAGGGGGGGGAAGGACAGGGTCTACAATGAGCAGTTCTTC.